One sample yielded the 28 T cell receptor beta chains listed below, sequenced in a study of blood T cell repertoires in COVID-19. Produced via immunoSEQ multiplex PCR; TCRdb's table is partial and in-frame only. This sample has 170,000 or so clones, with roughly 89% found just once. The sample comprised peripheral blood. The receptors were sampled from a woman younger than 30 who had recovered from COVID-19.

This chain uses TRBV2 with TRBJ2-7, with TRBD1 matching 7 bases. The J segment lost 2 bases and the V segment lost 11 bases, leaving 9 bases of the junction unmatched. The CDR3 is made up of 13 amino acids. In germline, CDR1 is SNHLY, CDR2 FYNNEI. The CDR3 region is CAGNRGPTYEQYF. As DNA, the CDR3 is TGTGCCGGAAACAGGGGCCCTACCTACGAGCAGTACTTC.

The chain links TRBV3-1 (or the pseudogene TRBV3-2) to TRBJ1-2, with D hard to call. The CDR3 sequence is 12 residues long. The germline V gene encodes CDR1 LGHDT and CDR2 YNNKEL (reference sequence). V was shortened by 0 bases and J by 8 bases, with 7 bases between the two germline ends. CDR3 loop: CASSQEQKGYTF. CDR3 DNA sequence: TGTGCCAGCAGCCAAGAACAGAAGGGCTACACCTTC.

In DNA, the CDR3 is TGTGCCAGCAGTTCAGGGGAAGAAAAACTGTTTTTT. This codes for CASSSGEEKLFF. This chain connects TRBV28 to TRBJ1-4; D is possibly TRBD1 (6 bases). The CDR3 runs to 12 residues. Germline V gene lookup returns CDR1 MDHEN and CDR2 SYDVKM. The V end lost 4 bases, the J end lost 8 bases, and 8 bases lay between the germline ends.

CDR3 DNA: TGTGCCAGCAGCGACAGGGACACCGGGGAGCTGTTTTTT. The encoded protein is CASSDRDTGELFF. V gene TRBV11-3 combines with J gene TRBJ2-2; 7 nucleotides agree with TRBD1. The CDR3 consists of 13 residues. The V and J ends lost 5 bases and 3 bases, in that order; junction bases with no gene match: 0. Germline CDR1 and CDR2: SGHNT and YENEEA.

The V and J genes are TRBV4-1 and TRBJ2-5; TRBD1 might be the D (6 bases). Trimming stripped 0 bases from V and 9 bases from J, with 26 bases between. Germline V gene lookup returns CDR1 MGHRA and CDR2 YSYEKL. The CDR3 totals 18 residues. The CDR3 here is CASSQDSDTGTLGMAQYF. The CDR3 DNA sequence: TGCGCCAGCAGCCAAGATAGTGACACCGGGACACTTGGGATGGCCCAGTACTTC.

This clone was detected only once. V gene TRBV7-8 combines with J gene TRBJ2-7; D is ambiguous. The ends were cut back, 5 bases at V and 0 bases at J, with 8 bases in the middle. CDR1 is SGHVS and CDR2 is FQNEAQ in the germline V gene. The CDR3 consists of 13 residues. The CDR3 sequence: CASSRWSSYEQYF. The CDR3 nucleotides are TGTGCCAGCAGCCGTTGGAGCTCCTACGAGCAGTACTTC. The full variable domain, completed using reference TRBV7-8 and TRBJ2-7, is GAGVSQSPRYKVAKRGQDVALRCDPISGHVSLFWYQQALGQGPEFLTYFQNEAQLDKSGLPSDRFFAERPEGSVSTLKIQRTQQEDSAVYLCASSRWSSYEQYFGPGTRLTVT.

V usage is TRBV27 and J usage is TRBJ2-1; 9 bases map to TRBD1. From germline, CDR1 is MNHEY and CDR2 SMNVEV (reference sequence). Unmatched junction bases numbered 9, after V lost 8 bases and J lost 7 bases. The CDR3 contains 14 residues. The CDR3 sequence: CASRAGTGLNEQFF. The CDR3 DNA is TGTGCCAGCCGCGCAGGGACAGGGCTGAATGAGCAGTTCTTC.

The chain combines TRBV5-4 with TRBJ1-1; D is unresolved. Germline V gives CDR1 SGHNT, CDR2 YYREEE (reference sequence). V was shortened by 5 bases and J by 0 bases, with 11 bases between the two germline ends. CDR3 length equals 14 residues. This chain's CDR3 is CASRVGDVNTEAFF. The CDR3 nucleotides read TGTGCCAGCAGGGTTGGAGATGTGAACACTGAAGCTTTCTTT.

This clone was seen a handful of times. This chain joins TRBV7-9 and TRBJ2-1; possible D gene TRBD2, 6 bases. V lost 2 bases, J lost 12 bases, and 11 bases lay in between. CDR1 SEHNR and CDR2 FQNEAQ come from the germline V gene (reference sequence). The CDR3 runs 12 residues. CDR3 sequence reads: CASSLRDSMQFF. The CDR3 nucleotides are TGTGCCAGCAGCTTACGGGACTCGATGCAGTTCTTC.

In nucleotides, the CDR3 is TGTGCCAGCAGCTTAAGGTTTGGTGGAGTTCATGGTGAGCAGTTCTTC. This sequence encodes CASSLRFGGVHGEQFF. The chain employs TRBV7-2 and TRBJ2-1; D uncertain. Germline V gene lookup returns CDR1 SGHTA and CDR2 FQGNSA. This CDR3 has 16 residues. V lost 2 bases and J 9 bases, leaving 20 bases between the germline ends.

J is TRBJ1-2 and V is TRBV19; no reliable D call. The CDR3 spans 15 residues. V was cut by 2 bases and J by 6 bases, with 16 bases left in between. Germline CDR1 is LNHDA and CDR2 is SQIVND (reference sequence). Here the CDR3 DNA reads TGTGCCAGTAGTATAATCACCGCTCTCGGGGATGGCTACACCTTC. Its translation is CASSIITALGDGYTF.

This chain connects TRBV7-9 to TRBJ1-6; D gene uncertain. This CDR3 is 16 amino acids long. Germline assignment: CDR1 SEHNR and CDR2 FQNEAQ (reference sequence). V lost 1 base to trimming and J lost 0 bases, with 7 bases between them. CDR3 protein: CASSLGESSYNSPLHF. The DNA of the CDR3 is TGTGCCAGCAGCTTAGGCGAGAGCTCCTATAATTCACCCCTCCACTTT.

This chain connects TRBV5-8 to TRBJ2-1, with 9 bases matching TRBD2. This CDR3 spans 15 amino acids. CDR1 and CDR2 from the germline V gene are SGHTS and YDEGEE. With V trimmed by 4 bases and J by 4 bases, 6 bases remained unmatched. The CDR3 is CASSARSGSYNEQFF. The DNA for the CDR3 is TGTGCCAGCAGCGCCCGTAGCGGGAGTTACAATGAGCAGTTCTTC.

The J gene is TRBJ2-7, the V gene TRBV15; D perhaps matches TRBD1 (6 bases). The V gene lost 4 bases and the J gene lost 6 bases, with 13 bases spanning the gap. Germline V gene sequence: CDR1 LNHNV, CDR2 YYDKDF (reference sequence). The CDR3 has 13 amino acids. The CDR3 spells CATSTGYRAEQYV. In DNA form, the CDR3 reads TGTGCCACCAGCACGGGCTACAGGGCCGAGCAGTACGTC.

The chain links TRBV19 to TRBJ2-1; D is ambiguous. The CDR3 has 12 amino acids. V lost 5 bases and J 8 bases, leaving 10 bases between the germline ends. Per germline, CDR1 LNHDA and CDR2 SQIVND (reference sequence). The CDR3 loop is CASSPSGDEQFF. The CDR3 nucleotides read TGTGCCAGTAGTCCCTCCGGTGATGAGCAGTTCTTC.

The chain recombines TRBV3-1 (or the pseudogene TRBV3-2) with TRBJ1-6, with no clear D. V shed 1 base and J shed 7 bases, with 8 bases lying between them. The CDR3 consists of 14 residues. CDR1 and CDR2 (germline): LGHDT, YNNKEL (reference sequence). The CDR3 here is CASSQGGWNSPLHF. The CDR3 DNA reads TGTGCCAGCAGCCAAGGAGGGTGGAATTCACCCCTCCACTTT.

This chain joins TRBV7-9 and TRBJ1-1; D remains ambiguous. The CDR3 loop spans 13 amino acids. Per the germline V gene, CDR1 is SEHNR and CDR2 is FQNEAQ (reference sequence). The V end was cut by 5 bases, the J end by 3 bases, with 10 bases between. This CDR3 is CASSRAGYTEAFF. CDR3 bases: TGTGCCAGCAGCCGAGCAGGTTACACTGAAGCTTTCTTT.

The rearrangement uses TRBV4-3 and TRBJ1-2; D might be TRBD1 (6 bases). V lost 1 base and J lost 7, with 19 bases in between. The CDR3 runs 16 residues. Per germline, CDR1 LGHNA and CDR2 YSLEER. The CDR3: CASSQGPRGGDIGYTF. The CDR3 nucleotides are TGCGCCAGCAGCCAAGGTCCCCGAGGGGGGGATATTGGCTACACCTTC.

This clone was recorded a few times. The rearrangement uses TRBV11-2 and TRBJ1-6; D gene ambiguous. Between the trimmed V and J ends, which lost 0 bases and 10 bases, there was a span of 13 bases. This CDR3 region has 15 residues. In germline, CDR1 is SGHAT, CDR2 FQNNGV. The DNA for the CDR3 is TGTGCCAGCAGCTTAGACCCAGGCGCGGGGTCACCCCTCCACTTT. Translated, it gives CASSLDPGAGSPLHF.

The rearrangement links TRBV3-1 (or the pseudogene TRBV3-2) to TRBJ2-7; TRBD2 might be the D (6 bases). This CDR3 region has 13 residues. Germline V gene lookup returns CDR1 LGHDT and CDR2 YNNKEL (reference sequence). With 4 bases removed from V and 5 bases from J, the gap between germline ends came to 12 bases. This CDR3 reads CASSLRAGNEQYF. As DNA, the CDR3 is TGTGCCAGCAGCCTCCGGGCGGGGAACGAGCAGTACTTC.

The CDR3 region is CASSYESTGGRSPLHF. The CDR3 coding sequence is TGCGCCAGCAGCTACGAATCGACAGGGGGCCGGTCACCCCTCCACTTT. The chain employs TRBV5-1 and TRBJ1-6; 10 nucleotides align to TRBD1. The V and J ends lost 3 bases and 10 bases, in that order; junction bases with no gene match: 10. The CDR3 is made up of 16 amino acids. The germline V gene encodes CDR1 SGHRS and CDR2 YFSETQ. Variable domain in full (rest from reference TRBV5-1 and TRBJ1-6): KAGVTQTPRYLIKTRGQQVTLSCSPISGHRSVSWYQQTPGQGLQFLFEYFSETQRNKGNFPGRFSGRQFSNSRSEMNVSTLELGDSALYLCASSYESTGGRSPLHFGNGTRLTVT.

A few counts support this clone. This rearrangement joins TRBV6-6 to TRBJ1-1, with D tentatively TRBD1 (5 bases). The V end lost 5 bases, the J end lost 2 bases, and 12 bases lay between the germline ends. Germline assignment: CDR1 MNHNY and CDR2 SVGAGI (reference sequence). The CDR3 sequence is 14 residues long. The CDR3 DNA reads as TGTGCCAGCAGTGCGACAGTTGATAACACTGAAGCTTTCTTT. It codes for CASSATVDNTEAFF.

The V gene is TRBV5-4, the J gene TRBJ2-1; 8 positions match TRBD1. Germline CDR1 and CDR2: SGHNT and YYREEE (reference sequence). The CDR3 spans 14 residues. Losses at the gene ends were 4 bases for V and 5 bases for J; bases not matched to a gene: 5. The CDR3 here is CASSDQGADNEQFF. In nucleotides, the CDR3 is TGTGCCAGCAGCGACCAGGGGGCTGACAATGAGCAGTTCTTC.

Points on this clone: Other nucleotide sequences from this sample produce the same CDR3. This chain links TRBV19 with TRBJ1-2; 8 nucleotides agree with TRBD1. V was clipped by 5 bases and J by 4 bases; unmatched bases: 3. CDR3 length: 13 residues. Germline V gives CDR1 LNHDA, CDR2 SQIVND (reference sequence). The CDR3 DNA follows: TGTGCCAGTAGTCCGGACAGGGTCTATGGCTACACCTTC. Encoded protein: CASSPDRVYGYTF. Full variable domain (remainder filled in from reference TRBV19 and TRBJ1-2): DGGITQSPKYLFRKEGQNVTLSCEQNLNHDAMYWYRQDPGQGLRLIYYSQIVNDFQKGDIAEGYSVSREKKESFPLTVTSAQKNPTAFYLCASSPDRVYGYTFGSGTRLTVV.

The CDR3 nucleotides are TGTGCCAGCAGCAAAGGTAGGACAGTTAATGAAAAACTGTTTTTT. Its protein product is CASSKGRTVNEKLFF. V usage is TRBV21-1 and J usage is TRBJ1-4; TRBD1, as called in the table, went unchecked against the DNA. TRBV21-1 is termed a pseudogene. The length of the CDR3 is 15 residues.

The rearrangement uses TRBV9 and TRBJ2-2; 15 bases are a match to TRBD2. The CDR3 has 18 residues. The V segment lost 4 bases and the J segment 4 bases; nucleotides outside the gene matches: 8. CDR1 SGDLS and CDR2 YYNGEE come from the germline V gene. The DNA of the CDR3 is TGTGCCAGCAGCCTCGTTGGACTAGCGGGGGGGCCCACCGGGGAGCTGTTTTTT. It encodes CASSLVGLAGGPTGELFF. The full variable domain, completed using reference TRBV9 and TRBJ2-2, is DSGVTQTPKHLITATGQRVTLRCSPRSGDLSVYWYQQSLDQGLQFLIQYYNGEERAKGNILERFSAQQFPDLHSELNLSSLELGDSALYFCASSLVGLAGGPTGELFFGEGSRLTVL.

CDR3 DNA: TGTGCCAGCAGCCCGGGACAGGGGGCCGTTTATAGCAATCAGCCCCAGCATTTT. The encoded protein is CASSPGQGAVYSNQPQHF. The chain has TRBV7-6 and TRBJ1-5; the match to TRBD1 covers 12 bases. With V trimmed by 5 bases and J by 0 bases, 8 bases remained unmatched. The CDR3 is 18 amino acids. Germline assignment: CDR1 SGHVS and CDR2 FNYEAQ.

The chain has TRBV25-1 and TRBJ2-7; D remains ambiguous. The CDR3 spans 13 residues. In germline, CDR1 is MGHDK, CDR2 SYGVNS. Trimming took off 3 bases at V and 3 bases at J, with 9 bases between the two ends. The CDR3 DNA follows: TGTGCCAGCAGTGAGGGCAACCTCTACGAGCAGTACTTC. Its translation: CASSEGNLYEQYF.